The clone carrying this TCR beta chain was recorded at least ten times. Looked up from germline, CDR1 is SEHNR and CDR2 is FQNEAQ (reference sequence). V shed 1 base, J shed 2 bases, and the junction held 6 bases outside the gene matches. The CDR3 spans 16 residues. TCRdb re-analysed the RT-PCR reads in MiXCR, keeping a single row per CDR3 protein. The table shows roughly 190,000 distinct CDR3 sequences, with around 12% occurring only once. This sample was included in a study of response to subunit inactivated influenza vaccine. Separately, the same data were catalogued under a study of T cells expressing NK-cell markers. Per that study: 5'RACE template switching with UMIs produced the TCR beta cDNA. In the group of eight sequenced donors, seven were HCMV-seropositive and one was seronegative. Dominant NKG2C+ clonotypes in 5 or 6 donors made up 1.0-7.0% of CD8+ T cells. These same clonotypes (in several donors) also led the CD3+CD56-NKG2C+ fraction. What remained unclear was the HCMV specificity of expanded NKG2C+ T cell clones.

The sequencing used CD8+ T cells sorted from PBMCs, collected 12 days after vaccination. The chain couples TRBV7-9 to TRBJ2-3, with TRBD2 matching 7 bases. The TCR originated in a man aged 50-60 years who received an inactivated influenza vaccine. The CDR3 DNA is TGTGCCAGCAGCTTAGTCTTGGCGGGGGACACAGATACGCAGTATTTT. Translated: CASSLVLAGDTDTQYF.